This passage covers 12 T cell receptor beta chains from one sample sequenced in a study of cytomegalovirus exposure and HLA in healthy donors (dated by TCRdb to between 2016 and 2019). Libraries were constructed by the immunoSEQ multiplex PCR assay. A mixture of 60 forward primers for TCR Vbeta segments and 13 reverse primers for TCR Jbeta segments was used in the multiplex PCR. The immuneACCESS repertoire file appears here via TCRdb, limited to in-frame rearrangements. These files lack a portion of the clones; in checked studies, under half of the deficit traces to unresolved V genes, and the cause of the others is not known. This sample is represented by about 160,000 clones; around 80% of them were singletons. The ten largest make up 7% to 9.5% of the sample. Sequencing was done on a sample of PBMCs. These receptor sequences come from a male donor in good health and CMV-seropositive.

V and J are TRBV30 and TRBJ2-2; 9 positions match TRBD1. The junction had 10 bases not matched to a gene; V was cut back by 4 bases and J by 7 bases. Per germline, CDR1 GTSNPN and CDR2 SVGIG (reference sequence). This CDR3 contains 15 residues. CDR3 loop: CAWTEGTGFSGELFF. DNA of the CDR3: TGTGCCTGGACTGAGGGGACAGGGTTTAGCGGGGAGCTGTTTTTT.

The V call is TRBV5-1, the J call TRBJ1-3, with D perhaps matching TRBD1 (5 bases). The V gene's germline CDR1 is SGHRS and CDR2 YFSETQ. The CDR3 sequence is 15 residues long. Trimming removed 4 bases at V and 4 bases at J, with 15 bases between. CDR3 sequence (DNA): TGCGCCAGCAGCAAGGACACCAACCTGGGAAACACCATATATTTT. Translating gives CASSKDTNLGNTIYF. The whole variable domain, remainder taken from reference TRBV5-1 and TRBJ1-3, is KAGVTQTPRYLIKTRGQQVTLSCSPISGHRSVSWYQQTPGQGLQFLFEYFSETQRNKGNFPGRFSGRQFSNSRSEMNVSTLELGDSALYLCASSKDTNLGNTIYFGEGSWLTVV.

This clone occurred once. The gene calls are TRBV19 and TRBJ2-3, with 7 bases aligning to TRBD1. Germline CDR1 LNHDA, CDR2 SQIVND (reference sequence). The CDR3 has 16 amino acids. V trimming: 6 bases; J trimming: 0 bases; junction bases outside the gene matches: 9. CDR3 amino acids: CASRRTGTESTDTQYF. CDR3 bases: TGTGCCAGTAGGCGAACCGGGACAGAGAGCACAGATACGCAGTATTTT.

The J gene is TRBJ2-2, the V gene TRBV4-1; D may be TRBD2 (6 bases). CDR1 and CDR2 (germline): MGHRA, YSYEKL. The CDR3 has 17 amino acids. V was trimmed by 3 bases and J by 0 bases, leaving 14 bases between them. The CDR3 nucleotides read TGCGCCAGCAGCCAGCCGAGAGGCGGGACGAACACCGGGGAGCTGTTTTTT. Encoded protein: CASSQPRGGTNTGELFF.

This clone occurred many times. This chain connects TRBV7-6 to TRBJ2-7; D possibly corresponds to TRBD2 (6 bases). The CDR3 extends over 15 amino acids. Trimming shortened V by 0 bases and J by 5 bases, and 14 bases separated the two germline ends. Germline CDR1 is SGHVS and CDR2 is FNYEAQ. DNA of the CDR3: TGTGCCAGCAGCTTAGCCCGGGACTCTTGGAACGAGCAGTACTTC. Amino acid sequence: CASSLARDSWNEQYF.

As for this clone: Other nucleotide sequences in the sample specify the same CDR3. The V and J genes are TRBV9 and TRBJ2-3, with D unclear. V lost 0 bases to trimming and J lost 4 bases, with 6 bases between them. This CDR3 is built from 13 residues. Per the germline V gene, CDR1 is SGDLS and CDR2 is YYNGEE. CDR3 sequence: CASSVASPDTQYF. In nucleotides, the CDR3 is TGTGCCAGCAGCGTAGCAAGCCCAGATACGCAGTATTTT.

The chain links TRBV5-6 to TRBJ1-6; D call uncertain. The CDR3 extends over 14 amino acids. V lost 3 bases and J lost 8, with 12 bases in between. Germline V gene sequence: CDR1 SGHDT, CDR2 YYEEEE. CDR3 sequence reads: CASSWSESHSPLHF. The CDR3 nucleotides read TGTGCCAGCAGCTGGAGCGAGAGTCATTCACCCCTCCACTTT.

This clone has just one count. The CDR3 DNA reads TGTGCCAGTAGTATAAAATCTATTACAGCTTACTCCTACAATGAGCAGTTCTTC. Its protein product is CASSIKSITAYSYNEQFF. The genes are TRBV19 and TRBJ2-1; D gene unclear. CDR1 LNHDA and CDR2 SQIVND come from the germline V gene (reference sequence). V was shortened by 2 bases and J by 0 bases, with 17 bases between the two germline ends. The CDR3 totals 18 residues.

The J gene is TRBJ2-7, the V gene TRBV6-1; 8 bases align to TRBD1. V lost 6 bases, J lost 5 bases, and 9 bases stayed unmatched. Germline V CDR1 and CDR2: MNHNS, SASEGT. The CDR3 is 14 amino acids. CDR3 nucleotide sequence: TGTGCCAGCAGGGACAGGGCCAGTAGGAACGAGCAGTACTTC. Its translation: CASRDRASRNEQYF.

The chain couples TRBV7-2 to TRBJ2-1; 10 nucleotides match TRBD2. There are 21 residues in the CDR3. CDR1 and CDR2 from the germline V gene are SGHTA and FQGNSA. With 0 bases clipped from V and 4 bases from J, the junction kept 18 bases outside the gene matches. CDR3 amino acids: CASSLARAGDIAGGSYNEQFF. The CDR3 region has the DNA TGTGCCAGCAGCTTAGCCCGTGCCGGGGATATAGCGGGGGGCTCTTACAATGAGCAGTTCTTC.

The chain recombines TRBV11-3 with TRBJ2-5; 7 nucleotides agree with TRBD1. V was clipped by 4 bases and J by 2 bases; unmatched bases: 1. This CDR3 contains 13 residues. The germline V gene encodes CDR1 SGHNT and CDR2 YENEEA. The CDR3: CASSWGQQETQYF. Written as DNA, the CDR3 is TGTGCCAGCAGCTGGGGACAGCAAGAGACCCAGTACTTC. The full variable domain, with the rest looked up from reference TRBV11-3 and TRBJ2-5, is EAGVVQSPRYKIIEKKQPVAFWCNPISGHNTLYWYLQNLGQGPELLIRYENEEAVDDSQLPKDRFSAERLKGVDSTLKIQPAELGDSAVYLCASSWGQQETQYFGPGTRLLVL.

This sequence joins TRBV18 and TRBJ1-6; D is unresolved. The CDR3 is 14 amino acids. V shed 3 bases and J shed 9 bases, with 12 bases lying between them. The V gene's germline CDR1 is KGHSH and CDR2 LQKENI. The CDR3 protein is CASSPTSITSPLHF. CDR3 nucleotide sequence: TGTGCCAGCTCACCGACATCCATCACTTCACCCCTCCACTTT.